The T cell receptor beta chain under discussion was sequenced for a study of blood T cells in healthy people across ages. V lost 5 bases to trimming and J lost 7 bases; unmatched junction nucleotides: 8. The CDR3 covers 14 residues. Germline V gene data show CDR1 as DFQATT and CDR2 as SNEGSKA (reference sequence). The table lists this clonotype with a few counts. Next came a second PCR, run for about 6 to 11 cycles, which used a sample-barcoded 5' primer along with a J-beta primer mix. One entry per CDR3 protein, called by TCRdb with MiXCR from the 5' RACE reads. The table has approximately 800,000 distinct CDR3 sequences, 20% to 30% seen once. This sample also appeared in a second study, on T cells of mothers and their children. As that study records: Three healthy Caucasian mothers gave samples, and so did their six children.

This TCR came from a boy aged 5-17 years in good health. Material for sequencing was blood. The chain has TRBV20-1 and TRBJ1-4, with 9 bases identical to TRBD1. The CDR3 DNA is TGCAGTGCTGGGGGACAGGGAGGGCCTGAAAAACTGTTTTTT. The encoded protein is CSAGGQGGPEKLFF.